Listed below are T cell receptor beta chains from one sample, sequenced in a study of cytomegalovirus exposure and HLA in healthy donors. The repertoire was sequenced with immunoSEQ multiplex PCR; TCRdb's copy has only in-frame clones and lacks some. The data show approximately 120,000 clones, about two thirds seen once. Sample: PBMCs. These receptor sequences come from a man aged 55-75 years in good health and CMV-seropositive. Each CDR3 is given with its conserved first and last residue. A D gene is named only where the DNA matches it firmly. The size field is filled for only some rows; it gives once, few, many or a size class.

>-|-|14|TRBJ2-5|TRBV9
TGTGCCAGCAGCGTAGCGGGGGGCAAGGAGACCCAGTACTTC
CASSVAGGKETQYF
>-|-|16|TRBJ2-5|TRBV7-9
TGTGCCAGCAGCCCTTCGAGGGGAGGAACTGGGGAGACCCAGTACTTC
CASSPSRGGTGETQYF
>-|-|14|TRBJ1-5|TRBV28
TGTGCCAGCAGTTTCAGGGGCTTCAATCAGCCCCAGCATTTT
CASSFRGFNQPQHF
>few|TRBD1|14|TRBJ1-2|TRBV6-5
TGTGCCAGCACGGGGGACAGGGGGTTAACAGGCTACACCTTC
CASTGDRGLTGYTF
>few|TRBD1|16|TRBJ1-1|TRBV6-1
TGTGCCAGCAGTGGCCCTGGACAGGGGATGAACACTGAAGCTTTCTTT
CASSGPGQGMNTEAFF
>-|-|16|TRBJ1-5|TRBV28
TGTGCCAGCGGATACTCGGGAGTGATGAGCAATCAGCCCCAGCATTTT
CASGYSGVMSNQPQHF
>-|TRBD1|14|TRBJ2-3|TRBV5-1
TGCGCCAGCAGCTATACAGGGGGCCTGGATACGCAGTATTTT
CASSYTGGLDTQYF
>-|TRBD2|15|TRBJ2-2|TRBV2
TGTGCCAGCAGTGGGGCGGGGGGGATCACCGGGGAGCTGTTTTTT
CASSGAGGITGELFF
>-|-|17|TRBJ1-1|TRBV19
TGTGCCAGTAGTATCCTAACAGGGATTGCTACGGGGACTGAAGCTTTCTTT
CASSILTGIATGTEAFF
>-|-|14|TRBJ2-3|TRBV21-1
TGTGCCAGCAGGTCTAGGAAATCCCCAGATACGCAGTATTTT
CASRSRKSPDTQYF
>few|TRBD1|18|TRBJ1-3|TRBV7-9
TGTGCCAGCAGCTTACCCAAGGGACAGTCCTTCTCTGGAAACACCATATATTTT
CASSLPKGQSFSGNTIYF
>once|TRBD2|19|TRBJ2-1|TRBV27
TGTGCCAGCAGGTTCTTTTCCCTTCCCCGGCGGGGGGTTAACAATGAGCAGTTCTTC
CASRFFSLPRRGVNNEQFF
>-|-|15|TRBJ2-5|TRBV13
TGTGCCAGCAGCCGTGGCCCGGGTTTTGAAGAGACCCAGTACTTC
CASSRGPGFEETQYF
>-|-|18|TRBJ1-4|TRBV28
TGTGCCAGCAGCCGGGGGGGCGGTGGGTGGATATTTAATGAAAAACTGTTTTTT
CASSRGGGGWIFNEKLFF
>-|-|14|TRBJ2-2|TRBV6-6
TGTGCCAGCAGTTACGACGGGGACACCGGGGAGCTGTTTTTT
CASSYDGDTGELFF
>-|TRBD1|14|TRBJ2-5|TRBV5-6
TGTGCCAGCAGCCACTTGACAGGGTTAGAGACCCAGTACTTC
CASSHLTGLETQYF
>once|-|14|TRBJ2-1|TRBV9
TGTGCCAGCAACGCGGGGGCCCTATACAATGAGCAGTTCTTC
CASNAGALYNEQFF
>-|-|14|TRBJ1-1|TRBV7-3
TGTGCCAGCAGCCAAGACACGGTCCACCCTGAAGCTTTCTTT
CASSQDTVHPEAFF
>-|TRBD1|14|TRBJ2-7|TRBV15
TGTGCCACCAGCAGACCCGCCGACAGGGTCGAGCAGTACTTC
CATSRPADRVEQYF
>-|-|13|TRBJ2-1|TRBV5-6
TGTGCCAGCAGCTTGTCAGATTACAATGAGCAGTTCTTC
CASSLSDYNEQFF
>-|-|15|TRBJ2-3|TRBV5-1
TGCGCCAGCAGCTTGGTAGCGACTAGCACAGATACGCAGTATTTT
CASSLVATSTDTQYF
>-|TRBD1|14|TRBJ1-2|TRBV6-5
TGTGCCAGCAGGTATACAGGGGGCGGACGCGGCTACACCTTC
CASRYTGGGRGYTF
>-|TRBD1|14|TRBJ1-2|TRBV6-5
TGTGCCTCCCTGCAATCAGGGGGCGCGGGTGGCTACACCTTC
CASLQSGGAGGYTF
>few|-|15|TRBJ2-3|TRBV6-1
TGTGCCAGCAGTGAGTTGGCAGGGTCGCGAGGTACGCAGTATTTT
CASSELAGSRGTQYF
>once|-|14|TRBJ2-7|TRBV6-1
TGTGCCAGCAGTCTGGCGGGGACTTCCTACGAGCAGTACTTC
CASSLAGTSYEQYF
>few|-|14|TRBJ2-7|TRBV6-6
TGTGCCAGCAGTTACCCAGGAGGGGGCTACGAGCAGTACTTC
CASSYPGGGYEQYF
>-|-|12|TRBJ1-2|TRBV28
TGTGCCAGCAGTTGGGGCGCTGGGGGCTACACCTTC
CASSWGAGGYTF
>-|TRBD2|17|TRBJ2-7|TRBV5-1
TGCGCCAGCAGCCCCCCGAGGGGAGGGTCCATCTCCTACGAGCAGTACTTC
CASSPPRGGSISYEQYF
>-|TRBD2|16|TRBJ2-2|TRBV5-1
TGCGCCAGCAGAAAGACTAGCGGGGGGATCGGCGGGGAGCTGTTTTTT
CASRKTSGGIGGELFF
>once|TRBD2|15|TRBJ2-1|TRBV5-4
TGTGCCAGCAGCCCCGGACTAGCGGGGGGCAATGAGCAGTTCTTC
CASSPGLAGGNEQFF
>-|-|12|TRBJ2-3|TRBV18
TGTGCCAGCTCACCGTCGGGAGATACGCAGTATTTT
CASSPSGDTQYF
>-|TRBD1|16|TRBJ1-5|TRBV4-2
TGTGCCAGCAGCCAAGATCAGGGACAGACCAATCAGCCCCAGCATTTT
CASSQDQGQTNQPQHF
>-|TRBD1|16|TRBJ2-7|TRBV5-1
TGCGCCAGCAGCCCTGCATCCAGGGGGCTTCACTACGAGCAGTACTTC
CASSPASRGLHYEQYF
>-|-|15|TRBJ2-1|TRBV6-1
TGTGCCAGCAGTGAAGAGTGGGGGCGATACAATGAGCAGTTCTTC
CASSEEWGRYNEQFF
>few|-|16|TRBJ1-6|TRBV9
TGTGCCTCACAACCTGACGGCGGGGGTAATAATTCACCCCTCCACTTT
CASQPDGGGNNSPLHF
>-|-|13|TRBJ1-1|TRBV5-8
TGTGCCAGCAGCTTGACAGGGAACACTGAAGCTTTCTTT
CASSLTGNTEAFF
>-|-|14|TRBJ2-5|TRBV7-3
TGTGCCAGCAGCTTAAACGGTCACCCAGAGACCCAGTACTTC
CASSLNGHPETQYF
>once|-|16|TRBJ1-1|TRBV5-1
TGCGCCAGCAGCTTGGCCGGGGTGGGAGGGAGTACTGAAGCTTTCTTT
CASSLAGVGGSTEAFF
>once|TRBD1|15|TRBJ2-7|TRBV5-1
TGCGCCAGCAGCTTGGGGCCGGGACAGGCCCACGAGCAGTACTTC
CASSLGPGQAHEQYF
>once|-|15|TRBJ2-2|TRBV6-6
TGTGCCAGCAGGACACCGGAGGGGGGGGCCGGGGAGCTGTTTTTT
CASRTPEGGAGELFF
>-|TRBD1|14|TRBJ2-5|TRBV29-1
TGCAGCGTTGTAGGGGGCTCTCACCGGGAGACCCAGTACTTC
CSVVGGSHRETQYF
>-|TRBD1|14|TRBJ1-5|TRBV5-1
TGCGCCAGCAGCTCGGGACAGTTGGATACGCCCCAGCATTTT
CASSSGQLDTPQHF
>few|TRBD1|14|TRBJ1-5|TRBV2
TGTGCCAGCGGCCACGACAGGGAGAATCAGCCCCAGCATTTT
CASGHDRENQPQHF
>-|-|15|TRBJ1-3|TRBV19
TGTGCCAGTAGCACCATGCCTCAGGGCAGAAACACCATATATTTT
CASSTMPQGRNTIYF
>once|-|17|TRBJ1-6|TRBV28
TGTGCCAGCACCAGGAGGGGCCAGGGCCCTTTTTTCTCACCCCTCCACTTT
CASTRRGQGPFFSPLHF
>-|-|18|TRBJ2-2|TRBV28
TGTGCCAGCAGTCCCTACTACCGGACAGCCTCGAACACCGGGGAGCTGTTTTTT
CASSPYYRTASNTGELFF
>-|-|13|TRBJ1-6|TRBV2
TGTGCCACCCGGGAGACAGATAATTCACCCCTCCACTTT
CATRETDNSPLHF
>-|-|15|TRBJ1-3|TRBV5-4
TGTGCCAGCAGCTTGGCCTCACCGCTGGGCGCCACCATATATTTT
CASSLASPLGATIYF
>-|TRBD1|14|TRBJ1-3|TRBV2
TGTGCCAGCAGTAAGACAGGGGCCGGAAACACCATATATTTT
CASSKTGAGNTIYF
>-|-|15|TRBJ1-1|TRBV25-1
TGTGCCAGCAGTGAGTCACAGGGTAGTATCGCTGAAGCTTTCTTT
CASSESQGSIAEAFF
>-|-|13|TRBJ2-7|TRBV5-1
TGCGCCAGCAGCACCCAGGACGGGGACGAGCAGTACTTC
CASSTQDGDEQYF
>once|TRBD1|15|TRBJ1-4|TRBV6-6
TGTGCCAGCAACCCCGGACAGGGTTGGGACGAAAAACTGTTTTTT
CASNPGQGWDEKLFF
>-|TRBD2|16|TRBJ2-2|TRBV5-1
TGCGCCAGCAGCTTGGATGTAGCGGGGAACACCGGGGAGCTGTTTTTT
CASSLDVAGNTGELFF
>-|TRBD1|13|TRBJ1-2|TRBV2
TGTGCCACCTCCGGGACAGCGAACTATGGCTACACCTTC
CATSGTANYGYTF
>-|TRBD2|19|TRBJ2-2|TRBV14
TGTGCCAGCAGCCGGTTCCCACCGCTAGCGGGGGTTAACACCGGGGAGCTGTTTTTT
CASSRFPPLAGVNTGELFF
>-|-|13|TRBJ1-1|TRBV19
TGTGCCAGTGGGTCACAGGTTGGCACTGAAGCTTTCTTT
CASGSQVGTEAFF
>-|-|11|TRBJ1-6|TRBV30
TGTGCCTGGAGTCACCGGGGACCCCTCCACTTT
CAWSHRGPLHF
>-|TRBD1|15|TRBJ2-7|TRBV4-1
TGCGCCAGCAGCCAGGGTTCGGGACAGACCTACGAGCAGTACTTC
CASSQGSGQTYEQYF